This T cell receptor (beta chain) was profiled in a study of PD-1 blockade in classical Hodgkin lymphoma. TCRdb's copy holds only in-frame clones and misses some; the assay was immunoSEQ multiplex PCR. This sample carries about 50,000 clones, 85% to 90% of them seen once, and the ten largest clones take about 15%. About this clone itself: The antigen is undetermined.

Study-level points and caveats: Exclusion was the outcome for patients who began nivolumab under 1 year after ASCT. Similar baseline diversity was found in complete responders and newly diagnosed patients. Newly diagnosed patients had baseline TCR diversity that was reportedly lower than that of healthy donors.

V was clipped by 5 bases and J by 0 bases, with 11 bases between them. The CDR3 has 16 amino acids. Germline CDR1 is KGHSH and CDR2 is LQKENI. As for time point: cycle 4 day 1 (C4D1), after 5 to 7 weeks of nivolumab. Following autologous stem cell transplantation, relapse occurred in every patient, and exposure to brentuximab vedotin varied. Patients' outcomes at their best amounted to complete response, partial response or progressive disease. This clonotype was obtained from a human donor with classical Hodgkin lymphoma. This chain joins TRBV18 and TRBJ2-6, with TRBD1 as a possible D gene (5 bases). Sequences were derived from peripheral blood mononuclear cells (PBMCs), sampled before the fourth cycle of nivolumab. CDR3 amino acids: CASSLRQYSGANVLTF. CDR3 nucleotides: TGTGCCAGCTCATTGAGACAGTACTCTGGGGCCAACGTCCTGACTTTC.